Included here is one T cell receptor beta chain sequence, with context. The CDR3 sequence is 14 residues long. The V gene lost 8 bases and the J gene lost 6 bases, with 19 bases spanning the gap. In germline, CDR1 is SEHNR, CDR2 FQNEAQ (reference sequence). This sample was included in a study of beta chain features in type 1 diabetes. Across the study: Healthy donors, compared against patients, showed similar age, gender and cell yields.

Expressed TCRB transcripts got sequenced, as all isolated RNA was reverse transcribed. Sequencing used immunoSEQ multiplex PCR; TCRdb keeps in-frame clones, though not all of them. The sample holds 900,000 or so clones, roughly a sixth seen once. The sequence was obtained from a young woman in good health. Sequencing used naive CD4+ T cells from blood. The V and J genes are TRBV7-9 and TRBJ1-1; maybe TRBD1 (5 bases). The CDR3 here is CASDNYRTTSEAFF. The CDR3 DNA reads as TGTGCCAGCGACAATTACAGGACCACCTCTGAAGCTTTCTTT.